One sample yielded the 30 T cell receptor beta chains listed below, sequenced in a study of human T cells and chemical hapten exposure. Described time point: pre-sensitization, week 0. Noted treatment: therapeutic diphenylcyclopropenone sensitization with weekly scalp DPC. Via MiXCR, TCRdb re-called the RACE reads, giving one row per CDR3 protein. The sample consists of approximately 320,000 distinct CDR3 sequences, around 5% of them appearing once. Sequencing was performed on whole blood, taken in connection with sensitization to the hapten diphenylcyclopropenone (DPC). Receptors originate from a woman in her late teens or twenties with alopecia areata. Some clones in this sample may be carry-over from other donors' samples.

V is TRBV5-1 and J is TRBJ1-2; weak D call: TRBD1 (5 bases). V was pared by 4 bases and J by 6 bases, with 16 bases between. The germline CDR1 and CDR2 sequences are SGHRS and YFSETQ. The CDR3 is 14 residues long. The CDR3 loop is CASSPVGTGDGYTF. CDR3 coding DNA: TGCGCCAGCAGCCCGGTGGGGACCGGGGATGGCTACACCTTC. Filled out from reference TRBV5-1 and TRBJ1-2, the complete variable domain reads KAGVTQTPRYLIKTRGQQVTLSCSPISGHRSVSWYQQTPGQGLQFLFEYFSETQRNKGNFPGRFSGRQFSNSRSEMNVSTLELGDSALYLCASSPVGTGDGYTFGSGTRLTVV.

This clonotype was found a few times. The V gene is TRBV6-2 or TRBV6-3, the J gene TRBJ2-3; D remains ambiguous. V was pared by 2 bases and J by 2 bases, with 8 bases between. The CDR3 has 14 amino acids. Germline assignment: CDR1 MNHEY and CDR2 SVGEGT. The CDR3 loop is CASSYGVNTDTQYF. In DNA form, the CDR3 reads TGTGCCAGCAGTTACGGGGTGAACACAGATACGCAGTATTTT.

The V and J genes are TRBV11-2 and TRBJ1-1, with 9 bases matching TRBD1. The CDR3 consists of 14 residues. V shed 6 bases and J 4 bases; nucleotides not matched to a gene: 6. Germline loops: CDR1 SGHAT, CDR2 FQNNGV. CDR3 in DNA: TGTGCCAGCAGGTTCGGGACAGGGTTCACTGAAGCTTTCTTT. Translating it yields CASRFGTGFTEAFF.

The sample holds a few counts of this clonotype. The rearrangement links TRBV29-1 to TRBJ1-1; D is uncertain. The V end lost 6 bases, the J end lost 3 bases, and 17 bases lay between the germline ends. CDR1 SQVTM and CDR2 ANQGSEA come from the germline V gene. The CDR3 contains 14 residues. In DNA, the CDR3 is TGCAGCGTGAAAGCCTTCATCGGGGACACTGAAGCTTTCTTT. Its translation is CSVKAFIGDTEAFF.

This clonotype was observed a few times. This chain uses TRBV5-6 with TRBJ2-1; D is perhaps TRBD2 (5 bases). The germline V gene encodes CDR1 SGHDT and CDR2 YYEEEE. Trimming cost V 4 bases and J 10 bases, with 24 bases left between them. This CDR3 is 16 amino acids long. The CDR3 here is CASSRPAGSRGWEQFF. The CDR3 nucleotides are TGTGCCAGCAGCAGGCCCGCAGGTTCACGGGGATGGGAGCAGTTCTTC.

This rearrangement joins TRBV12-3 or TRBV12-4 to TRBJ1-6, with a tentative D call TRBD1 (6 bases). This CDR3 is 15 amino acids long. The germline V and J ends were trimmed by 3 bases and 9 bases, with 15 bases remaining between them. The CDR3 reads CASSFDGTISSPLHF. CDR3 nucleotides: TGTGCCAGCAGTTTTGACGGGACAATTTCTTCACCCCTCCACTTT.

This clonotype occurred many times. The V gene is TRBV28, the J gene TRBJ2-3; 9 nucleotides align to TRBD1. This CDR3 comprises 15 residues. After removal of 5 bases from V and 1 base from J, the junction contained 4 bases not matched to a gene. Germline CDR1 reads MDHEN; CDR2 reads SYDVKM. The CDR3 DNA follows: TGTGCCAGCAGTCACAGGGGGCAGGGCACAGATACGCAGTATTTT. Translated, it gives CASSHRGQGTDTQYF.

The chain joins TRBV25-1 to TRBJ2-7; TRBD2 might be the D (7 bases). V shed 4 bases and J shed 5 bases, with 27 bases lying between them. The CDR3 spans 18 residues. Germline V gene data show CDR1 as MGHDK and CDR2 as SYGVNS. In nucleotides, the CDR3 is TGTGCCAGCAGTGGAAGGACAGCGCCAAACCCAGGACTAGACGAGCAGTACTTC. Its protein product is CASSGRTAPNPGLDEQYF.

Here the CDR3 reads CASSTTSGGNEQYF. The CDR3 DNA sequence: TGTGCCAGCAGCACCACTAGCGGGGGAAACGAGCAGTACTTC. The chain recombines TRBV5-6 with TRBJ2-7, with TRBD2 matching over 11 bases. The germline gives CDR1 SGHDT, CDR2 YYEEEE. V lost 4 bases, J lost 5 bases, and 5 bases stayed unmatched. CDR3 length equals 14 residues.

This clonotype appeared a few times. The gene calls are TRBV14 and TRBJ2-3; 10 positions agree with TRBD2. Germline CDR1 and CDR2: SGHDN and FVKESK. With 5 bases clipped from V and 0 bases from J, the junction kept 11 bases outside the gene matches. The length of the CDR3 is 18 residues. CDR3 sequence (DNA): TGTGCCAGCAGCTTTCGGACTAGCGGCGTCTCTAGCACAGATACGCAGTATTTT. This translates into CASSFRTSGVSSTDTQYF.

This sequence joins TRBV3-1 and TRBJ1-4, with D hard to call. V lost 3 bases, J lost 6 bases, and 8 bases lay in between. In germline, CDR1 is LGHDT, CDR2 YNNKEL (reference sequence). The CDR3 length is 13 residues. CDR3 DNA sequence: TGTGCCAGCAGCCACAGTTGGGATGAAAAACTGTTTTTT. Translating gives CASSHSWDEKLFF.

Ten or more counts support this clonotype. V and J are TRBV10-3 and TRBJ2-1; 7 bases match TRBD2. In germline, CDR1 is ENHRY, CDR2 SYGVKD. The trim removed 3 bases at V and 6 bases at J, leaving 2 bases unmatched. CDR3 length: 13 amino acids. CDR3 residues: CAISDSGGNEQFF. Written as DNA, the CDR3 is TGTGCCATCAGTGATTCGGGGGGCAATGAGCAGTTCTTC.

This clonotype was seen only a few times. J is TRBJ2-1 and V is TRBV7-6; 8 bases match TRBD2. The CDR3 has 17 residues. The V gene's germline CDR1 is SGHVS and CDR2 FNYEAQ. The V and J ends lost 8 bases and 0 bases, in that order; junction bases with no gene match: 12. The CDR3 DNA reads TGTGCCAGCGCTAGGGGGGTAGCGGGAAGCTCCTACAATGAGCAGTTCTTC. It codes for CASARGVAGSSYNEQFF.

This clonotype was recorded many times. This chain uses TRBV9 with TRBJ1-1, with a tentative D call TRBD1 (5 bases). CDR3 length equals 13 residues. Looked up from germline, CDR1 is SGDLS and CDR2 is YYNGEE. V lost 7 bases and J lost 3, with 13 bases in between. The CDR3 loop is CASGDARDTEAFF. DNA for the CDR3: TGTGCCAGCGGGGACGCCAGGGACACTGAAGCTTTCTTT. The variable domain in full, with the rest retrieved from reference TRBV9 and TRBJ1-1, is DSGVTQTPKHLITATGQRVTLRCSPRSGDLSVYWYQQSLDQGLQFLIQYYNGEERAKGNILERFSAQQFPDLHSELNLSSLELGDSALYFCASGDARDTEAFFGQGTRLTVV.

This clonotype was counted at least ten times. The chain uses TRBV6-2 or TRBV6-3 and TRBJ1-6; 8 bases are a match to TRBD1. The V and J ends lost 4 bases and 8 bases, in that order; junction bases with no gene match: 4. The germline gives CDR1 MNHEY, CDR2 SVGEGT. The CDR3 has 14 residues. CDR3 residues: CASSLDREDSPLHF. The CDR3 nucleotides read TGTGCCAGCAGTTTGGACAGGGAAGATTCACCCCTCCACTTT.

The chain couples TRBV27 to TRBJ2-3; 8 bases are shared with TRBD2. CDR3 size: 17 residues. The ends lost 8 bases at V and 0 bases at J; junction bases unmatched: 13. Germline CDR1 MNHEY, CDR2 SMNVEV (reference sequence). In nucleotides, the CDR3 is TGTGCCAGCTGGTCTTCCCGGGGGGGCAGAAGCACAGATACGCAGTATTTT. Protein: CASWSSRGGRSTDTQYF.

Written as DNA, the CDR3 is TGCGCCAGCAGCACACAGACTAGCACAGATACGCAGTATTTT. Protein sequence: CASSTQTSTDTQYF. V is TRBV5-1 and J is TRBJ2-3; no definite D call. The CDR3 has 14 amino acids. Trimming took off 4 bases at V and 0 bases at J, with 9 bases between the two ends. Germline lookup yields CDR1 SGHRS and CDR2 YFSETQ.

The J gene is TRBJ2-3, the V gene TRBV5-1; 7 bases line up with TRBD1. The germline CDR1 and CDR2 sequences are SGHRS and YFSETQ. This CDR3 has 13 residues. The V segment lost 10 bases and the J segment 0 bases; nucleotides outside the gene matches: 5. This chain's CDR3 is CASRTGSTDTQYF. CDR3 nucleotide sequence: TGCGCCTCCCGGACAGGTAGCACAGATACGCAGTATTTT.

CDR3 protein: CASSSTGTSGEQYF. The CDR3 DNA reads as TGCGCCAGCAGCTCGACCGGGACCTCAGGCGAGCAGTACTTC. V gene TRBV5-1 combines with J gene TRBJ2-7; D possibly uses TRBD1 or TRBD2 (5 bases each). CDR1 is SGHRS, CDR2 YFSETQ, per germline. The CDR3 length is 14 residues. V lost 3 bases and J lost 6, with 16 bases in between.

This clonotype was picked up a small number of times. V usage is TRBV7-3 and J usage is TRBJ2-2; 10 bases align to TRBD1. Germline V lookup: CDR1 SGHTA, CDR2 FQGTGA. The J segment lost 5 bases and the V segment lost 6 bases, leaving 9 bases of the junction unmatched. The CDR3 has 16 amino acids. The CDR3 DNA sequence: TGTGCCAGCAGTCACGGACAGGGGGTAGGAACCGGGGAGCTGTTTTTT. Translated, it gives CASSHGQGVGTGELFF.

This clonotype was detected many times. The V gene is TRBV27, the J gene TRBJ1-1, with D possibly TRBD1 on 6 matching bases. CDR3 length: 13 residues. The germline V and J ends were trimmed by 5 bases and 6 bases, with 13 bases remaining between them. The V gene's germline CDR1 is MNHEY and CDR2 SMNVEV (reference sequence). The CDR3 nucleotides read TGTGCCAGCAGTGTACAAGGGGGAGCTGAAGCTTTCTTT. The encoded protein is CASSVQGGAEAFF.

CDR3 residues: CASSEKGYGANVLTF. CDR3 coding DNA: TGTGCCAGCAGTGAAAAGGGGTACGGGGCCAACGTCCTGACTTTC. The V call is TRBV2, the J call TRBJ2-6, with D tentatively TRBD1 (5 bases). The CDR3 length is 15 residues. Germline assignment: CDR1 SNHLY and CDR2 FYNNEI. The ends were cut back, 2 bases at V and 4 bases at J, with 9 bases in the middle. Full variable domain (missing parts from reference TRBV2 and TRBJ2-6): EPEVTQTPSHQVTQMGQEVILRCVPISNHLYFYWYRQILGQKVEFLVSFYNNEISEKSEIFDDQFSVERPDGSNFTLKIRSTKLEDSAMYFCASSEKGYGANVLTFGAGSRLTVL.

The V gene is TRBV29-1, the J gene TRBJ2-1; 9 bases align to TRBD2. The V gene end was trimmed by 6 bases and the J gene end by 3 bases; junction bases not matched to a gene: 6. The CDR3 covers 14 residues. Germline CDR1 SQVTM, CDR2 ANQGSEA. The CDR3 nucleotides are TGCAGCGTGAGGGCTAGCGGGGTCTACAATGAGCAGTTCTTC. It encodes CSVRASGVYNEQFF.

The chain joins TRBV6-5 to TRBJ1-2, with 7 bases matching TRBD1. V dropped 3 bases and J dropped 4; count of bases not matched to a gene: 14. The CDR3 is 17 amino acids. CDR1 MNHEY and CDR2 SVGAGI come from the germline V gene. For the CDR3, the DNA is TGTGCCAGCAGTTATGGGAGCGACAGGGACCCCTCCTATGGCTACACCTTC. It specifies CASSYGSDRDPSYGYTF.

There are many counts of this clonotype. The J gene is TRBJ1-2, the V gene TRBV29-1; perhaps TRBD1 as D (5 bases). V dropped 5 bases and J dropped 6 bases, with 10 bases sitting between them. Germline values: CDR1 SQVTM, CDR2 ANQGSEA. The CDR3 is 11 residues long. The DNA of the CDR3 is TGCAGCGTTATGGGGGAAGATGGCTACACCTTC. This codes for CSVMGEDGYTF. The full variable domain, with the rest looked up from reference TRBV29-1 and TRBJ1-2, is SAVISQKPSRDICQRGTSLTIQCQVDSQVTMMFWYRQQPGQSLTLIATANQGSEATYESGFVIDKFPISRPNLTFSTLTVSNMSPEDSSIYLCSVMGEDGYTFGSGTRLTVV.

The CDR3 sequence is CSARDNSGARGNEQFF. CDR3 in DNA: TGCAGTGCTAGAGATAACTCGGGGGCACGGGGCAATGAGCAGTTCTTC. The rearrangement joins TRBV20-1 to TRBJ2-1, with D perhaps given as TRBD1 or TRBD2 (6 bases each). The V and J ends lost 0 bases and 6 bases respectively, with 18 bases between them. The CDR3 has 16 residues. Germline lookup yields CDR1 DFQATT and CDR2 SNEGSKA (reference sequence).

This clonotype was counted many times. The gene calls are TRBV20-1 and TRBJ2-5; D tentatively fits TRBD1 or TRBD2 (5 bases each). Trimming stripped 3 bases from V and 3 bases from J, with 23 bases between. The germline V gene encodes CDR1 DFQATT and CDR2 SNEGSKA (reference sequence). The CDR3 totals 17 residues. The CDR3 loop reads CSARATWGGPTKETQYF. The DNA for the CDR3 is TGCAGTGCTAGGGCCACCTGGGGCGGGCCTACAAAAGAGACCCAGTACTTC.

The V call is TRBV6-6, the J call TRBJ2-1; TRBD1 agrees at 7 bases. The CDR3 spans 13 residues. Per the germline V gene, CDR1 is MNHNY and CDR2 is SVGAGI (reference sequence). With 5 bases clipped from V and 10 bases from J, the junction kept 8 bases outside the gene matches. The CDR3 here is CASSTPDRVEQFF. CDR3 bases: TGTGCCAGCAGTACCCCTGACAGGGTGGAGCAGTTCTTC.

The chain employs TRBV4-1 and TRBJ2-1; tentatively, D is TRBD1 (6 bases). V dropped 5 bases and J dropped 8 bases, with 16 bases sitting between them. In germline, CDR1 is MGHRA, CDR2 YSYEKL. The CDR3 sequence is 14 residues long. In nucleotides, the CDR3 is TGCGCCAGCAGCGGCCAAACAGGGTGGGATGAGCAGTTCTTC. Protein product: CASSGQTGWDEQFF.

The CDR3, as DNA: TGTGCCAGCAGTCGAGGGACAGCAAATAATTCACCCCTCCACTTT. This translates into CASSRGTANNSPLHF. The chain uses TRBV6-5 and TRBJ1-6; TRBD1 aligns across 7 bases. Germline V gene data show CDR1 as MNHEY and CDR2 as SVGAGI. The CDR3 runs to 15 residues. V shed 5 bases, J shed 5 bases, and the junction held 6 bases outside the gene matches.